A single sample gave rise to the 4 T cell receptor beta chains below, sequenced in a study of T cells in narcolepsy. Assay used: immunoSEQ multiplex PCR; TCRdb lists only in-frame clones, some missing. Counted here are some 25,000 clones, approximately 85% occurring once; the ten biggest clones make up 1% to 1.5%. Sequencing used CD45RA- memory CD4+ T cells from PBMCs. These receptor sequences come from a human donor with narcolepsy.

This clone has a single count. The chain is built from TRBV5-6 and TRBJ2-1; D perhaps matches TRBD2 (6 bases). V was shortened by 0 bases and J by 7 bases, with 17 bases between the two germline ends. The CDR3 has 16 amino acids. Looked up from germline, CDR1 is SGHDT and CDR2 is YYEEEE. CDR3 sequence: CASSLGQGLVGNEQFF. CDR3 sequence (DNA): TGTGCCAGCAGCTTGGGGCAGGGACTTGTAGGGAATGAGCAGTTCTTC.

The genes are TRBV6-5 and TRBJ1-1; the D is unclear. The ends were cut back, 4 bases at V and 1 base at J, with 13 bases in the middle. The CDR3 sequence is 15 residues long. Germline V gene lookup returns CDR1 MNHEY and CDR2 SVGAGI. CDR3: CASSSMNRRNTEAFF. The CDR3 DNA reads TGTGCCAGCAGTTCGATGAATCGTAGGAACACTGAAGCTTTCTTT.

The chain joins TRBV11-2 to TRBJ1-1; D unclear. V lost 2 bases and J lost 4, with 8 bases in between. The length of the CDR3 is 13 residues. Per the germline V gene, CDR1 is SGHAT and CDR2 is FQNNGV. This CDR3 reads CASSLQWSTEAFF. DNA of the CDR3: TGTGCCAGCAGCTTACAGTGGAGCACTGAAGCTTTCTTT.

V gene TRBV6-5 combines with J gene TRBJ1-2; D is ambiguous. The V and J ends lost 6 bases and 6 bases respectively, with 8 bases between them. The CDR3 covers 11 residues. CDR1 and CDR2 from the germline V gene are MNHEY and SVGAGI. This chain's CDR3 is CASSTQNGYTF. CDR3 sequence (DNA): TGTGCCAGCAGCACACAGAATGGCTACACCTTC.